The 17 T cell receptor beta chains below come from one sample, sequenced in a study of blood T cell repertoires in COVID-19 (dated by TCRdb to 2020 to 2022). Libraries were built with the immunoSEQ multiplex PCR assay. TCRdb retrieved this table from immuneACCESS and kept in-frame rearrangements only. Not all clones are present; in checked studies, unresolved V genes account for under half, and no reason is known for the remainder. This sample lists more than 80,000 clones; approximately 80% were detected once. Around 29% of the sample lies in the top ten. Source material: peripheral blood. These receptors originate from a woman older than 75 with active or convalescent COVID-19.

This chain links TRBV6-2 or TRBV6-3 with TRBJ2-7, with TRBD1 identical over 9 bases. From germline, CDR1 is MNHEY and CDR2 SVGEGT. J gave up 2 bases and V 3 bases, and 8 bases lay outside the gene matches. The CDR3 extends over 16 amino acids. CDR3 sequence: CASSYNVGQGTYEQYF. CDR3 nucleotide sequence: TGTGCCAGCAGTTATAACGTCGGACAGGGGACCTACGAGCAGTACTTC.

This CDR3 reads CASSLSQGFEAFF. In DNA form, the CDR3 reads TGTGCCAGCAGTTTAAGTCAGGGGTTTGAAGCTTTCTTT. The chain has TRBV12-3 or TRBV12-4 and TRBJ1-1, with D possibly TRBD1 on 6 matching bases. The CDR3 has 13 residues. The V gene lost 2 bases and the J gene lost 7 bases, with 11 bases spanning the gap.

The gene calls are TRBV2 and TRBJ2-3, with 7 bases lining up with TRBD1. Germline trimming cut 2 bases from V and 3 bases from J; bases unmatched to any gene: 8. Germline CDR1 is SNHLY and CDR2 is FYNNEI. The CDR3 covers 16 residues. The CDR3 DNA sequence: TGTGCCAGCAGTGAATATTGGGGGACAGAAACAGATACGCAGTATTTT. Its protein is CASSEYWGTETDTQYF.

The chain carries TRBV11-3 and TRBJ1-1; tentative D call: TRBD1 (6 bases). Germline CDR1 SGHNT, CDR2 YENEEA. CDR3 length: 14 amino acids. The V gene lost 5 bases and the J gene lost 7 bases, with 17 bases spanning the gap. CDR3 loop: CASSPPPGQIEAFF. In DNA, the CDR3 is TGTGCCAGCAGCCCACCGCCAGGACAGATTGAAGCTTTCTTT.

The rearrangement uses TRBV29-1 and TRBJ2-7; D is possibly TRBD1 (6 bases). The V end was cut by 4 bases, the J end by 2 bases, with 12 bases between. There are 13 residues in the CDR3. Germline lookup yields CDR1 SQVTM and CDR2 ANQGSEA. CDR3 coding DNA: TGCAGCGTTGTTACAGGGACGACCTACGAGCAGTACTTC. Its protein is CSVVTGTTYEQYF.

This clone was found once. The chain is built from TRBV5-1 and TRBJ2-3; 12 positions agree with TRBD2. The CDR3 totals 18 residues. Germline V CDR1 and CDR2: SGHRS, YFSETQ. J was trimmed by 5 bases and V by 4 bases; bases with no gene match: 14. CDR3 in amino acids: CASSRGISSGGAIDTQYF. The CDR3 DNA sequence: TGCGCCAGCAGCCGCGGAATATCTAGCGGGGGGGCTATAGATACGCAGTATTTT.

There are a few counts of this clone. This chain joins TRBV7-2 and TRBJ2-5; 9 nucleotides align to TRBD2. The CDR3 is made up of 16 amino acids. V lost 0 bases and J lost 3; bases outside the gene matches: 5. CDR1 SGHTA and CDR2 FQGNSA come from the germline V gene. CDR3 protein: CASSLARRGGKETQYF. CDR3 coding DNA: TGTGCCAGCAGCTTAGCTCGGCGGGGGGGTAAAGAGACCCAGTACTTC.

The CDR3 reads CASSARTYRGGYTF. DNA of the CDR3: TGTGCCAGCAGCGCCCGGACCTACAGGGGTGGCTACACCTTC. The rearrangement joins TRBV7-8 to TRBJ1-2, with 7 bases lining up with TRBD1. CDR1 and CDR2 from the germline V gene are SGHVS and FQNEAQ. Unmatched junction bases numbered 10, after V lost 5 bases and J lost 7 bases. CDR3 length equals 14 residues.

This chain connects TRBV9 to TRBJ1-6; TRBD1 might be the D (5 bases). Germline V lookup: CDR1 SGDLS, CDR2 YYNGEE. The CDR3 extends over 14 amino acids. The ends were cut back, 4 bases at V and 3 bases at J, with 8 bases in the middle. CDR3 sequence: CASSPGIYNSPLHF. CDR3 sequence (DNA): TGTGCCAGCAGCCCAGGGATCTATAATTCACCCCTCCACTTT.

The chain has TRBV6-1 and TRBJ2-1, with 7 nucleotides matching TRBD1. Per germline, CDR1 MNHNS and CDR2 SASEGT. The CDR3 loop spans 17 amino acids. V was clipped by 0 bases and J by 3 bases; unmatched bases: 8. CDR3 nucleotides: TGTGCCAGCAGTGAAGCGCGGTGGGCAGGGGGCTACAATGAGCAGTTCTTC. It translates to CASSEARWAGGYNEQFF.

V usage is TRBV7-2 and J usage is TRBJ2-7; 12 nucleotides align to TRBD2. After removal of 5 bases from V and 4 bases from J, the junction contained 6 bases not matched to a gene. Germline V lookup: CDR1 SGHTA, CDR2 FQGNSA. This CDR3 has 15 residues. The CDR3 is CASSRTSGAIYEQYF. The CDR3 DNA reads as TGTGCCAGCAGCCGGACTAGCGGGGCCATTTACGAGCAGTACTTC.

The chain links TRBV7-8 to TRBJ2-7, with a possible D match to TRBD2 (6 bases). The germline gives CDR1 SGHVS, CDR2 FQNEAQ. The CDR3 runs 14 residues. The germline V and J ends were trimmed by 3 bases and 7 bases, with 16 bases remaining between them. CDR3 coding DNA: TGTGCCAGCAGCTTGGACCCAGGGACTGGGGAGCAGTACTTC. It yields the protein CASSLDPGTGEQYF.

This chain links TRBV5-4 with TRBJ2-7; 8 nucleotides align to TRBD1. V shed 4 bases, J shed 2 bases, and the junction held 2 bases outside the gene matches. CDR1 is SGHNT, CDR2 YYREEE, per germline (reference sequence). This CDR3 comprises 13 residues. The CDR3 reads CASSRTGTYEQYF. CDR3 bases: TGTGCCAGCAGCCGGACAGGGACCTACGAGCAGTACTTC.

V usage is TRBV9 and J usage is TRBJ2-5; TRBD1 might be the D (5 bases). Germline loops: CDR1 SGDLS, CDR2 YYNGEE. The length of the CDR3 is 16 residues. V was clipped by 0 bases and J by 0 bases, with 12 bases between them. The CDR3 spells CASSVGTGVYQETQYF. The CDR3 bases are TGTGCCAGCAGCGTAGGAACAGGAGTATACCAAGAGACCCAGTACTTC.

There are a few counts of this clone. The rearrangement joins TRBV19 to TRBJ2-1; 7 nucleotides line up with TRBD2. J lost 6 bases, V lost 3 bases, and 5 bases had no gene match. The germline V gene has CDR1 LNHDA and CDR2 SQIVND (reference sequence). This CDR3 comprises 14 residues. CDR3 protein: CASSIRDYPNEQFF. The CDR3 nucleotides are TGTGCCAGTAGTATTAGGGACTACCCCAATGAGCAGTTCTTC.

The genes are TRBV6-2 or TRBV6-3 and TRBJ1-5, with TRBD1 identical over 8 bases. CDR1 MNHEY and CDR2 SVGEGT come from the germline V gene. Losses at the gene ends were 0 bases for V and 9 bases for J; bases not matched to a gene: 7. The CDR3 length is 15 residues. The CDR3, as DNA: TGTGCCAGCAGTTACTCGGTACAGGGGGTACGGCCCCAGCATTTT. Protein sequence: CASSYSVQGVRPQHF.

The chain joins TRBV11-3 to TRBJ2-3, with 12 bases matching TRBD1. There are 18 residues in the CDR3. Germline assignment: CDR1 SGHNT and CDR2 YENEEA. With V trimmed by 3 bases and J by 2 bases, 9 bases remained unmatched. DNA for the CDR3: TGTGCCAGCAGCTTGGGACAGGGGGCACCACCCTCCACAGATACGCAGTATTTT. This sequence encodes CASSLGQGAPPSTDTQYF.